A single sample is the source of the 17 T cell receptor beta chains below, sequenced in a study of T cell clones after liver transplantation. The repertoire was sequenced with immunoSEQ multiplex PCR; TCRdb's copy has only in-frame clones and lacks some. Of some 59,000 clones listed, approximately 77% are singletons. Sequenced here: CD4+ T cells from blood, sampled at the 22-month timepoint. Receptors were obtained from a human patient who received a liver transplant. Some T cells may trace back to the graft donor.

In this sample, this clone turned up a few times. This chain links TRBV4-1 with TRBJ1-4; the match to TRBD1 covers 9 bases. The CDR3 is 15 amino acids. V shed 2 bases, J shed 7 bases, and the junction held 5 bases outside the gene matches. From germline, CDR1 is MGHRA and CDR2 YSYEKL. This chain's CDR3 is CASSQLGQGSEKLFF. In nucleotides, the CDR3 is TGCGCCAGCAGCCAACTGGGACAGGGAAGTGAAAAACTGTTTTTT.

The genes are TRBV5-4 and TRBJ2-2; TRBD1 might be the D (5 bases). The CDR3 covers 15 residues. Between the trimmed V and J ends, which lost 0 bases and 4 bases, there was a span of 10 bases. CDR1 is SGHNT and CDR2 is YYREEE in the germline V gene (reference sequence). The CDR3 protein is CASSLEGFGTGELFF. The CDR3 region has the DNA TGTGCCAGCAGCTTGGAGGGGTTTGGCACCGGGGAGCTGTTTTTT.

J is TRBJ2-5 and V is TRBV6-8; D perhaps matches TRBD2 (6 bases). Germline-derived CDR1 and CDR2 are MNHGY and SAAAGT. V lost 6 bases and J lost 3, with 17 bases in between. The CDR3 runs 15 residues. The CDR3 nucleotides read TGTGCCAGCAGATCCTCCGGGACTCGTAAAGAGACCCAGTACTTC. Its protein is CASRSSGTRKETQYF.

This chain links TRBV6-4 with TRBJ2-1; D ambiguous. Trimming took 2 bases from V and 8 from J, leaving 13 bases between them. The CDR3 extends over 14 amino acids. Germline CDR1 is MRHNA and CDR2 is SNTAGT. CDR3 loop: CASSDPSLSDEQFF. CDR3 in DNA: TGTGCCAGCAGTGACCCTAGTTTAAGCGATGAGCAGTTCTTC.

V gene TRBV21-1 combines with J gene TRBJ2-7; the D call in the table, TRBD1, was not verified against the DNA. TRBV21-1 is reported as a pseudogene. This CDR3 spans 16 amino acids. The CDR3 bases are TGTGCCAGCAGCTTAACAGGGTTTCTCCTATTCTACGAGCAGTACTTC. Amino acid sequence: CASSLTGFLLFYEQYF.

The CDR3 nucleotides are TGTGCCAGCAGTGAACAGGGTGGGGCAGATACGCAGTATTTT. Residues: CASSEQGGADTQYF. The rearrangement uses TRBV6-4 and TRBJ2-3; weak D call: TRBD1 (6 bases). The V end lost 3 bases, the J end lost 4 bases, and 11 bases lay between the germline ends. The germline CDR1 and CDR2 sequences are MRHNA and SNTAGT. This CDR3 has 14 residues.

CDR3 nucleotide sequence: TGTGCCAGCAGTTCAAGCAACGACAGGGTCCGCTCCTACAATGAGCAGTTCTTC. This encodes CASSSSNDRVRSYNEQFF. The chain recombines TRBV28 with TRBJ2-1; 7 bases match TRBD1. The V segment lost 4 bases and the J segment 0 bases; nucleotides outside the gene matches: 12. There are 18 residues in the CDR3. The germline CDR1 and CDR2 sequences are MDHEN and SYDVKM.

The CDR3 DNA sequence: TGTGCCAAAGACAGGGAAGGCACTGAAGCTTTCTTT. Amino acids: CAKDREGTEAFF. The chain links TRBV2 to TRBJ1-1; TRBD1 matches at 7 bases. Germline CDR1 SNHLY, CDR2 FYNNEI. This CDR3 region has 12 residues. The ends lost 10 bases at V and 4 bases at J; junction bases unmatched: 6.

This rearrangement joins TRBV29-1 to TRBJ1-5, with D uncertain. Germline CDR1 reads SQVTM; CDR2 reads ANQGSEA. This CDR3 is built from 13 residues. V was trimmed by 3 bases and J by 1 base, leaving 7 bases between them. CDR3 sequence: CSVEESSNQPQHF. DNA of the CDR3: TGCAGCGTTGAGGAGAGCAGCAATCAGCCCCAGCATTTT.

The chain links TRBV28 to TRBJ2-3; 7 bases are a match to TRBD2. The CDR3 sequence is 15 residues long. Looked up from germline, CDR1 is MDHEN and CDR2 is SYDVKM. V shed 6 bases and J 0 bases; nucleotides not matched to a gene: 6. CDR3 nucleotide sequence: TGTGCCAGCAGGCTAGCGGTGATTAGCACAGATACGCAGTATTTT. Protein: CASRLAVISTDTQYF.

V is TRBV6-1 and J is TRBJ2-5; tentative D call: TRBD2 (6 bases). This CDR3 comprises 15 residues. V lost 10 bases and J lost 2, with 20 bases in between. The germline gives CDR1 MNHNS, CDR2 SASEGT. The chain's CDR3 is CAIHLGGAGQETQYF. CDR3 coding DNA: TGTGCCATCCACCTAGGAGGGGCCGGACAAGAGACCCAGTACTTC.

In this sample, this clone turned up once. The chain links TRBV29-1 to TRBJ1-5; 8 nucleotides agree with TRBD1. This CDR3 is built from 14 residues. Germline values: CDR1 SQVTM, CDR2 ANQGSEA. With V trimmed by 7 bases and J by 5 bases, 10 bases remained unmatched. The CDR3 here is CSATLTGAHQPQHF. The CDR3 DNA is TGCAGCGCAACCCTGACAGGGGCGCATCAGCCCCAGCATTTT. Full variable domain (outside the CDR3, taken from reference TRBV29-1 and TRBJ1-5): SAVISQKPSRDICQRGTSLTIQCQVDSQVTMMFWYRQQPGQSLTLIATANQGSEATYESGFVIDKFPISRPNLTFSTLTVSNMSPEDSSIYLCSATLTGAHQPQHFGDGTRLSIL.

This chain joins TRBV15 and TRBJ2-1; TRBD2 aligns across 10 bases. Germline V gene sequence: CDR1 LNHNV, CDR2 YYDKDF (reference sequence). The trim removed 1 base at V and 16 bases at J, leaving 10 bases unmatched. The CDR3 runs 14 residues. As DNA, the CDR3 is TGTGCCACCAGCAGAGGAACTAGCGGGGATCCCGGATTCTTC. Residues: CATSRGTSGDPGFF. Complete variable domain (other parts from reference TRBV15 and TRBJ2-1): DAMVIQNPRYQVTQFGKPVTLSCSQTLNHNVMYWYQQKSSQAPKLLFHYYDKDFNNEADTPDNFQSRRPNTSFCFLDIRSPGLGDTAMYLCATSRGTSGDPGFFGPGTRLTVL.

The chain has TRBV18 and TRBJ1-1; unclear D gene. Trimming took off 0 bases at V and 1 base at J, with 12 bases between the two ends. This CDR3 contains 16 residues. Germline CDR1 and CDR2: KGHSH and LQKENI. DNA of the CDR3: TGTGCCAGCTCACCACCGGACTCAAGAGAGAACACTGAAGCTTTCTTT. Protein sequence: CASSPPDSRENTEAFF.

The rearrangement links TRBV6-6 to TRBJ1-2, with a possible D match to TRBD1 (5 bases). Germline V gene sequence: CDR1 MNHNY, CDR2 SVGAGI (reference sequence). Trimming took off 0 bases at V and 3 bases at J, with 14 bases between the two ends. The CDR3 runs to 16 residues. The CDR3 DNA reads as TGTGCCAGCAGTTACTCCGATGGACAACGGGACTATGGCTACACCTTC. Amino acids: CASSYSDGQRDYGYTF.

This clone is a singleton in its sample. The chain links TRBV6-5 to TRBJ2-3, with a tentative D call TRBD2 (6 bases). Germline V lookup: CDR1 MNHEY, CDR2 SVGAGI. Trimming took 6 bases from V and 5 from J, leaving 6 bases between them. The CDR3 length is 11 residues. In DNA, the CDR3 is TGTGCCAGCAGGCGGGGAGATACGCAGTATTTT. Protein sequence: CASRRGDTQYF.

The V and J genes are TRBV11-2 and TRBJ2-2; TRBD1 is a possible D gene (5 bases). The CDR3 spans 15 residues. Trimming left V 5 bases short and J 4 bases short, with 14 bases between. Germline-derived CDR1 and CDR2 are SGHAT and FQNNGV. The CDR3 reads CASSPPGSGTGELFF. The DNA of the CDR3 is TGTGCCAGCAGCCCCCCAGGGTCGGGCACCGGGGAGCTGTTTTTT.